This T cell receptor (beta chain) was observed in a study of siplizumab effects on memory and regulatory T cells. General study points: There appeared to be greater diversity in naive T cells than in memory cells, and naive T cells seemed major contributors to the alloresponse. Among mappable alloreactive CD4+ clones, the Treg-derived fraction averaged around 70% with siplizumab versus 25% to 30% in controls.

This clone came up once. Its antigen is as yet unknown. Measured with immunoSEQ multiplex PCR; TCRdb has only the in-frame clones, and not every one. The sample shows 90,000 to 95,000 clones, 93% of them seen only once. The sequenced sample consisted of CD8+ T cells sorted from blood. The TCR originated in a human donor in good health.

The DNA of the CDR3 is TGTGCCAGCAGCGCCGGGACTAGCAGCTACAATGAGCAGTTCTTC. Amino acid sequence: CASSAGTSSYNEQFF. The rearrangement links TRBV13 to TRBJ2-1, with 9 nucleotides matching TRBD2. The junction had 5 bases not matched to a gene; V was cut back by 5 bases and J by 3 bases. Germline CDR1 and CDR2: PRHDT and FYEKMQ (reference sequence). The CDR3 covers 15 residues.